Described below is a single T cell receptor (beta chain) sequence and its context. Antigen: not known. It was with 60 Vbeta and 13 Jbeta primers that the PCR ran. Clones were read by immunoSEQ multiplex PCR, and TCRdb kept only the in-frame ones, dropping some. The sample has approximately 180,000 clones, roughly 83% seen once. This specimen belongs to a study of cytomegalovirus exposure and HLA in healthy donors. General study points: Analyzed later, most CMV-associated TCR beta chains appeared HLA-restricted. In a later analysis, common viral pathogens appeared linked to several of the most significant clusters. Follow-up analysis later connected one missense variant in DCLRE1C with trimming of TCR beta V- and J-genes.

Germline values: CDR1 SGHNT, CDR2 YYREEE (reference sequence). The CDR3 has 14 residues. V was trimmed by 6 bases and J by 0 bases, leaving 11 bases between them. Source material: PBMCs. The TCR sequence derives from a woman in her 50s in good health and CMV-seronegative. The chain employs TRBV5-4 and TRBJ2-3; maybe TRBD2 (6 bases). The CDR3 bases are TGTGCCAGCACCTGGGGGGTCAGCACAGATACGCAGTATTTT. Amino acid sequence: CASTWGVSTDTQYF.